Here is one TCR beta chain with its context. Random hexamers primed reverse transcription of about 0.5 to 1 ug RNA. Amplification of TCR beta CDR3 spanned 54 Vbeta and 13 Jbeta via immunoSEQ multiplex PCR. TCRdb passed the immunoSEQ multiplex PCR reads through MiXCR, listing each CDR3 protein once. Of some 100,000 distinct CDR3 sequences in the sample, around 92% were seen once. The multiple sclerosis control group was made up of treatment-naive patients with stable or active relapsing-remitting disease. Negative isolation was used for CD8+ and CD4+ T cells and FACS enrichment for TEMRA cells. Trimming pared 4 bases from V and 3 bases from J, leaving 12 bases between. This CDR3 region has 14 residues. Germline V gives CDR1 SEHNR, CDR2 FQNEAQ (reference sequence). The record originates from a study of CD8 T cells in Susac syndrome.

The sequencing input was CD4+ T cells from PBMCs. The origin of this receptor is a human donor with multiple sclerosis. The chain is built from TRBV7-9 and TRBJ1-1, with no clear D. The CDR3 loop is CASSSPKDYTEAFF. CDR3 in DNA: TGTGCCAGCAGCTCCCCGAAAGACTACACTGAAGCTTTCTTT.